This TCR beta chain was documented in a study of cytomegalovirus exposure and HLA in healthy donors. A few counts support this clone. The PCR used 60 Vbeta and 13 Jbeta primers. Only in-frame clones appear in the TCRdb table, and some are missing; sequencing was by immunoSEQ multiplex PCR. The sample lists around 130,000 clones; around four fifths were seen once. The CDR3 has 18 residues. The sequence derives from a male donor in good health and CMV-seropositive. The V call is TRBV12-2, the J call TRBJ2-7; no check of the table's D call, TRBD2, against the DNA was made. TRBV12-2 represents a pseudogene. The sequencing input was PBMCs. The CDR3: CARKTSGEPRRGAHEQYF. CDR3 bases: TGTGCAAGGAAGACTAGCGGGGAACCGAGGCGGGGGGCTCACGAGCAGTACTTC.